These 7 T cell receptor beta chains were all obtained from the same sample, sequenced in a study of cytomegalovirus exposure and HLA in healthy donors. PCR involved 60 Vbeta and 13 Jbeta primers. Generated by immunoSEQ multiplex PCR, the TCRdb table keeps only in-frame clones and is missing some. This sample carries under 200,000 clones, around 75% of them seen once, and the ten largest clones take roughly 6%. Sequenced input: PBMCs. Receptors were obtained from a man aged 35-49 years in good health and CMV-seropositive.

The chain has TRBV4-1 and TRBJ2-7, with no clear D. The CDR3 consists of 15 residues. V was trimmed by 0 bases and J by 7 bases, leaving 16 bases between them. CDR1 and CDR2 (germline): MGHRA, YSYEKL. CDR3: CASSQDRGASGEQYF. Written as DNA, the CDR3 is TGCGCCAGCAGCCAAGATAGAGGAGCCTCTGGGGAGCAGTACTTC.

The chain is built from TRBV2 and TRBJ2-5, with a possible D match to TRBD1 (7 bases). This CDR3 has 14 residues. Germline V lookup: CDR1 SNHLY, CDR2 FYNNEI. V was cut by 6 bases and J by 1 base, with 12 bases left in between. For the CDR3, the DNA is TGTGCCAGCAGCGGGGGACAGCTCCAAGAGACCCAGTACTTC. Protein sequence: CASSGGQLQETQYF.

The rearrangement uses TRBV7-8 and TRBJ1-5; D not resolved. Germline assignment: CDR1 SGHVS and CDR2 FQNEAQ. This CDR3 comprises 15 residues. Deletions cut 5 bases from V and 0 bases from J, with 11 bases between. The CDR3 nucleotides read TGTGCCAGCAGCCCGGGTCGTGTTAGCAATCAGCCCCAGCATTTT. Protein sequence: CASSPGRVSNQPQHF.

CDR3 residues: CASRLAPTRSYEQYF. The DNA for the CDR3 is TGTGCCAGCAGACTAGCCCCGACTAGATCCTACGAGCAGTACTTC. The chain has TRBV28 and TRBJ2-7; tentatively, D is TRBD2 (6 bases). The ends were cut back, 6 bases at V and 1 base at J, with 16 bases in the middle. CDR1 and CDR2 (germline): MDHEN, SYDVKM. CDR3 size: 15 residues. The full variable domain, with the rest looked up from reference TRBV28 and TRBJ2-7, is DVKVTQSSRYLVKRTGEKVFLECVQDMDHENMFWYRQDPGLGLRLIYFSYDVKMKEKGDIPEGYSVSREKKERFSLILESASTNQTSMYLCASRLAPTRSYEQYFGPGTRLTVT.

The gene calls are TRBV4-1 and TRBJ1-6; D gene ambiguous. Trimming left V 1 base short and J 0 bases short, with 13 bases between. From germline, CDR1 is MGHRA and CDR2 YSYEKL. This CDR3 is built from 18 residues. The CDR3 here is CASSQGGRVNSYNSPLHF. CDR3 in DNA: TGCGCCAGCAGCCAAGGCGGGCGGGTGAACTCCTATAATTCACCCCTCCACTTT.

The chain carries TRBV5-1 and TRBJ2-2; 9 positions match TRBD1. Germline loops: CDR1 SGHRS, CDR2 YFSETQ. J lost 4 bases, V lost 1 base, and 2 bases had no gene match. The length of the CDR3 is 15 residues. CDR3 amino acids: CASSLRGQGTGELFF. The CDR3 nucleotides read TGCGCCAGCAGCTTGAGGGGACAGGGCACCGGGGAGCTGTTTTTT.

The chain recombines TRBV4-1 with TRBJ2-2, with 8 bases matching TRBD2. The germline V gene encodes CDR1 MGHRA and CDR2 YSYEKL. The CDR3 consists of 16 residues. Trimming took 0 bases from V and 4 from J; bases not matched to a gene: 4. This chain's CDR3 is CASSQEPGGLTGELFF. CDR3 bases: TGCGCCAGCAGCCAAGAACCGGGGGGGCTCACCGGGGAGCTGTTTTTT.